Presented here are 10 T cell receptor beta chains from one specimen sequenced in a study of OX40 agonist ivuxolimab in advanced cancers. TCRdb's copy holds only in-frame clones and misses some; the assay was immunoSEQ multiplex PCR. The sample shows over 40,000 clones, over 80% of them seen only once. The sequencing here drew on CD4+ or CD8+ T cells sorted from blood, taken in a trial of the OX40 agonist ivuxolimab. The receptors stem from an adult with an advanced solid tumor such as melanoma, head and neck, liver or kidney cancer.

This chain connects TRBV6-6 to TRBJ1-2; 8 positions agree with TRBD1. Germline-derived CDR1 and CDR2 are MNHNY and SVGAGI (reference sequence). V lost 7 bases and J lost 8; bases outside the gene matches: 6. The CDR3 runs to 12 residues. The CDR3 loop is CASIGQGGGYTF. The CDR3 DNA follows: TGTGCCAGCATCGGACAGGGTGGAGGCTACACCTTC.

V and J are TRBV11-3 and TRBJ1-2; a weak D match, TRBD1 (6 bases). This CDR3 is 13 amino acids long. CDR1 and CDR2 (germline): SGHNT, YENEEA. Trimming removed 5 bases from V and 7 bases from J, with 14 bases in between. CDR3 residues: CASSLNREFGYTF. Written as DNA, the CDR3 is TGTGCCAGCAGCCTCAACAGGGAGTTTGGCTACACCTTC.

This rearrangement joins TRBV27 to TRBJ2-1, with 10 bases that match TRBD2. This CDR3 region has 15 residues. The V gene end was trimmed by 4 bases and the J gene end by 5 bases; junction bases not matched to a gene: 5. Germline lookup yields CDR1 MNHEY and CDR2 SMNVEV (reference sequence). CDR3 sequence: CASSSGTSANNEQFF. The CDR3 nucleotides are TGTGCCAGCAGTTCCGGGACTAGCGCTAACAATGAGCAGTTCTTC.

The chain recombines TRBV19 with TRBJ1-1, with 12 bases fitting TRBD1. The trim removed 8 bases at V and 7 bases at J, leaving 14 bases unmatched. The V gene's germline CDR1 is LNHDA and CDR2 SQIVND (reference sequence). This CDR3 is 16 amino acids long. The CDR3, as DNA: TGTGCCAGTCGACCGGGACAGGGGGCCTACTGGGGTGAAGCTTTCTTT. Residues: CASRPGQGAYWGEAFF.

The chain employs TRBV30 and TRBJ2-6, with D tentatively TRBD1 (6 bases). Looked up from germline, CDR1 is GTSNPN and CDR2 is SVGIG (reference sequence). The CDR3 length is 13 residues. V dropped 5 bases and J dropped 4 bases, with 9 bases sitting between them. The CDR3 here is CAWSGVGANVLTF. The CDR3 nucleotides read TGTGCCTGGTCAGGGGTCGGGGCCAACGTCCTGACTTTC.

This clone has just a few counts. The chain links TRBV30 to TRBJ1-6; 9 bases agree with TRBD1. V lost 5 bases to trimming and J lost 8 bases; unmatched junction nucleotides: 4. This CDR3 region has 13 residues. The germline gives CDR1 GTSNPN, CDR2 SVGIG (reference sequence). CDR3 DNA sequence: TGTGCCTGGTGGAGGACAGGGGATTCACCCCTCCACTTT. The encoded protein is CAWWRTGDSPLHF.

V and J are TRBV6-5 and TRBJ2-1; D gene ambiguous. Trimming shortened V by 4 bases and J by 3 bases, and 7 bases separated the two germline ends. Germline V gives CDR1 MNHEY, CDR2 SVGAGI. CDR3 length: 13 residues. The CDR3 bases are TGTGCCAGCAGTTCCTTAAGCTACAATGAGCAGTTCTTC. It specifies CASSSLSYNEQFF.

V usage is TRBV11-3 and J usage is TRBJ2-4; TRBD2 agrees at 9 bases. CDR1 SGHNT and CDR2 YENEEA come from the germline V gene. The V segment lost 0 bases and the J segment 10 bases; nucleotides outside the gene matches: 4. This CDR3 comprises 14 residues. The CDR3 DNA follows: TGTGCCAGCAGCTTAGATACTAGCGGGTCTATTCAGTACTTC. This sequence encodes CASSLDTSGSIQYF.

The CDR3 region is CASSPRPTSSYNEQFF. As DNA, the CDR3 is TGTGCCAGCAGCCCGAGACCCACCAGCTCCTACAATGAGCAGTTCTTC. The chain joins TRBV7-3 to TRBJ2-1; D is ambiguous. V gave up 5 bases and J gave up 0 bases, with 14 bases separating them. This CDR3 spans 16 amino acids. From germline, CDR1 is SGHTA and CDR2 FQGTGA.

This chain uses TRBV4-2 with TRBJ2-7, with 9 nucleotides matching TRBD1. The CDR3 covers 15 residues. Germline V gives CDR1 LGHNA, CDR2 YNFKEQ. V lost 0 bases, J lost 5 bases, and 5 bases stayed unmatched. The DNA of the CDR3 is TGTGCCAGCAGCCAAGAATTGGGACAGGGTCACGAGCAGTACTTC. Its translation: CASSQELGQGHEQYF.